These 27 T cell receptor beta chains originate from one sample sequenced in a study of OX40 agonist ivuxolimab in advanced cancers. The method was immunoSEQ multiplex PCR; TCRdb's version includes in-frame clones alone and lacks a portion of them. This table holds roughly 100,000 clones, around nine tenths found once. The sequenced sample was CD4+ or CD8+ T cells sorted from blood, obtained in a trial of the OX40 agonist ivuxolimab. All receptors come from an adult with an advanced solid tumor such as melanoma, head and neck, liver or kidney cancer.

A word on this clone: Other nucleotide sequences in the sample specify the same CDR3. The CDR3 loop reads CASSLVPSTDTQYF. In DNA, the CDR3 is TGCGCCAGCAGCTTGGTTCCCAGCACAGATACGCAGTATTTT. This chain uses TRBV5-1 with TRBJ2-3; D uncertain. The CDR3 contains 14 residues. Germline values: CDR1 SGHRS, CDR2 YFSETQ. Trimming shortened V by 0 bases and J by 0 bases, and 5 bases separated the two germline ends.

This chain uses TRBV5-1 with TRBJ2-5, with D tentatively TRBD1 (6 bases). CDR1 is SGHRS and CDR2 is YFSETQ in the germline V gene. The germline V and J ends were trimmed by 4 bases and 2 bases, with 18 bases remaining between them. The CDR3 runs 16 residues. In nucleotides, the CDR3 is TGCGCCAGCAGCATCGGCCCGGGACACTTACAAGAGACCCAGTACTTC. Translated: CASSIGPGHLQETQYF. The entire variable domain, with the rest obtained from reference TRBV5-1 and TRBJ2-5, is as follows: KAGVTQTPRYLIKTRGQQVTLSCSPISGHRSVSWYQQTPGQGLQFLFEYFSETQRNKGNFPGRFSGRQFSNSRSEMNVSTLELGDSALYLCASSIGPGHLQETQYFGPGTRLLVL.

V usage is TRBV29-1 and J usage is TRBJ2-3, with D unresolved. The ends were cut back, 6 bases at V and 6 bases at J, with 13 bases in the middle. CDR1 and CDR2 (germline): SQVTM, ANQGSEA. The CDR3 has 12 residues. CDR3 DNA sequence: TGCAGCGTGGACGGGCTGGGGGATACGCAGTATTTT. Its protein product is CSVDGLGDTQYF.

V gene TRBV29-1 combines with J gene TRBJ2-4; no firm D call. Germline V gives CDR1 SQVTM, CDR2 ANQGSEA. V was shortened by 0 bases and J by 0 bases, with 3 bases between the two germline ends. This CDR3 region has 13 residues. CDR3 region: CSVEEIAKNIQYF. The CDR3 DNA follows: TGCAGCGTTGAAGAGATAGCCAAAAACATTCAGTACTTC. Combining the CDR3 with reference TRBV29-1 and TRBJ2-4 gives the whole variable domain SAVISQKPSRDICQRGTSLTIQCQVDSQVTMMFWYRQQPGQSLTLIATANQGSEATYESGFVIDKFPISRPNLTFSTLTVSNMSPEDSSIYLCSVEEIAKNIQYFGAGTRLSVL.

In nucleotides, the CDR3 is TGTGCCAGCAGCCTGGGAGGCCTGACATGGGGTTCCCAGCGGGGGGACACAGATACGCAGTATTTT. It translates to CASSLGGLTWGSQRGDTDTQYF. The V and J genes are TRBV13 and TRBJ2-3, with 9 bases matching TRBD2. The CDR3 loop spans 22 amino acids. Per the germline V gene, CDR1 is PRHDT and CDR2 is FYEKMQ (reference sequence). Trimming cost V 5 bases and J 2 bases; bases outside gene matches: 26.

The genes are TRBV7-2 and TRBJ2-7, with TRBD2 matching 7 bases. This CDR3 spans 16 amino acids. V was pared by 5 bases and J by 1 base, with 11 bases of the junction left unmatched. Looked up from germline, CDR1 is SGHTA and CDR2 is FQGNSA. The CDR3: CASSHRGGAGSYEQYF. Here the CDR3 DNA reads TGTGCCAGCAGCCACCGGGGTGGAGCGGGGTCCTACGAGCAGTACTTC.

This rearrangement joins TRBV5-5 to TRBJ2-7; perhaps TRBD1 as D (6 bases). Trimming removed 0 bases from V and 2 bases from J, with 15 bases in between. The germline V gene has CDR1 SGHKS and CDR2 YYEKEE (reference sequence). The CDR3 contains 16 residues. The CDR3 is CASSLGPGAQTYEQYF. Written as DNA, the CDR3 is TGTGCCAGCAGCTTGGGGCCAGGGGCCCAGACCTACGAGCAGTACTTC. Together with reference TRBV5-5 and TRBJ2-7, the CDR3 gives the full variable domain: DAGVTQSPTHLIKTRGQQVTLRCSPISGHKSVSWYQQVLGQGPQFIFQYYEKEERGRGNFPDRFSARQFPNYSSELNVNALLLGDSALYLCASSLGPGAQTYEQYFGPGTRLTVT.

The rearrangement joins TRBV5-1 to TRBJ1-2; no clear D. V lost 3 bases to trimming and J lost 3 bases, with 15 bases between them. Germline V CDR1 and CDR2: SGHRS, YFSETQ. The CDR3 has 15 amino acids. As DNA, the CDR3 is TGCGCCAGCAGCTCCCCCATAGTGTCGGACTATGGCTACACCTTC. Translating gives CASSSPIVSDYGYTF. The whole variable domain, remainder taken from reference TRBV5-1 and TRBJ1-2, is KAGVTQTPRYLIKTRGQQVTLSCSPISGHRSVSWYQQTPGQGLQFLFEYFSETQRNKGNFPGRFSGRQFSNSRSEMNVSTLELGDSALYLCASSSPIVSDYGYTFGSGTRLTVV.

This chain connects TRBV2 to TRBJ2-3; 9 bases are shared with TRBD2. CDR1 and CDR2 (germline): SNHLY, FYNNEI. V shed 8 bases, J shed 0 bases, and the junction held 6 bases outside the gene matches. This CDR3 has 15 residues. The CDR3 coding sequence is TGTGCCAGCCGGGAGGGACTAGCCAGCACAGATACGCAGTATTTT. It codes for CASREGLASTDTQYF.

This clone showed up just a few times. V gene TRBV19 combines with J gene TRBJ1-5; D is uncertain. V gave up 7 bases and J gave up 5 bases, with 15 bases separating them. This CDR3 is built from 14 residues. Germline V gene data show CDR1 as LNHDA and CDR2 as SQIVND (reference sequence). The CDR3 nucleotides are TGTGCCAGTATCCGCTACGATCAACATCAGCCCCAGCATTTT. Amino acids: CASIRYDQHQPQHF.

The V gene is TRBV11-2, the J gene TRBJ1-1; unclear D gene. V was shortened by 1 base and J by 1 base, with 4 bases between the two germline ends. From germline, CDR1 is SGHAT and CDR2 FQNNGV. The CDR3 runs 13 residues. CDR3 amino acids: CASSLAGNTEAFF. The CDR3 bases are TGTGCCAGCAGCTTAGCGGGGAACACTGAAGCTTTCTTT.

The CDR3: CASSQGDRVRVEQYF. The CDR3 DNA follows: TGTGCCAGCAGTCAAGGGGACCGCGTGCGGGTCGAGCAGTACTTC. The chain is built from TRBV27 and TRBJ2-7, with D perhaps being TRBD1 or TRBD2 (5 bases each). Between the trimmed V and J ends, which lost 5 bases and 6 bases, there was a span of 20 bases. The length of the CDR3 is 15 residues. The germline V gene encodes CDR1 MNHEY and CDR2 SMNVEV (reference sequence).

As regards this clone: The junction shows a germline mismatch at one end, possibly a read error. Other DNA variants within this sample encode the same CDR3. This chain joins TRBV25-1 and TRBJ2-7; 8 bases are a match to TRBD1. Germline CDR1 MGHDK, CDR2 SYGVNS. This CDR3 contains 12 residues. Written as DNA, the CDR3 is TGCGCCACCAGGGGGCAGTGGTACGAGCAGTACTTC. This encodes CATRGQWYEQYF.

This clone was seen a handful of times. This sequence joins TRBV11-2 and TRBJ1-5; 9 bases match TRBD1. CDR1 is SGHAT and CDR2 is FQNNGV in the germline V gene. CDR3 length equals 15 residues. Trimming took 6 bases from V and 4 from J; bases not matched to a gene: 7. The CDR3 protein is CASSLDRGGNQPQHF. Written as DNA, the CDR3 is TGTGCCAGCAGTCTCGACAGGGGGGGAAATCAGCCCCAGCATTTT.

In DNA form, the CDR3 reads TGCAGCGTTGGTACAGGGGGCGGGACAGATACGCAGTATTTT. Its protein is CSVGTGGGTDTQYF. This chain joins TRBV29-1 and TRBJ2-3; 9 bases fit TRBD1. There are 14 residues in the CDR3. J lost 3 bases, V lost 4 bases, and 5 bases had no gene match. Germline-derived CDR1 and CDR2 are SQVTM and ANQGSEA.

CDR3 in DNA: TGTGCCTGGAGTGGTGGAAGGTACCAAGAGACCCAGTACTTC. Its protein product is CAWSGGRYQETQYF. V gene TRBV30 combines with J gene TRBJ2-5; D remains ambiguous. The CDR3 runs to 14 residues. Germline V CDR1 and CDR2: GTSNPN, SVGIG (reference sequence). V was trimmed by 1 base and J by 0 bases, leaving 9 bases between them.

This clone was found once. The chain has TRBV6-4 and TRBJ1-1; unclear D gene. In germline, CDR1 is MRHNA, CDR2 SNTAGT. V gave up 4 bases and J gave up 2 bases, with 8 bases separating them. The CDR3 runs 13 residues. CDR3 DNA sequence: TGTGCCAGCAGTGGGGAAATTAACACTGAAGCTTTCTTT. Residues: CASSGEINTEAFF.

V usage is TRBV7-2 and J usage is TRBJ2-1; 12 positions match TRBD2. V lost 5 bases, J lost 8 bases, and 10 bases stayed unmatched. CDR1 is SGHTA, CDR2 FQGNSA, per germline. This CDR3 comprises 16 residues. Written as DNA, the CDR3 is TGTGCCAGCAGCCTATCCGGACTAGCGGGGAGGGATGAGCAGTTCTTC. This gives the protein CASSLSGLAGRDEQFF.

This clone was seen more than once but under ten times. CDR3: CASSQGASSYNEQFF. CDR3 bases: TGCGCCAGCAGCCAGGGGGCGAGCTCCTACAATGAGCAGTTCTTC. V gene TRBV4-1 combines with J gene TRBJ2-1; weak D call: TRBD1 (6 bases). Germline V CDR1 and CDR2: MGHRA, YSYEKL. The CDR3 runs to 15 residues. V was clipped by 3 bases and J by 0 bases, with 9 bases between them.

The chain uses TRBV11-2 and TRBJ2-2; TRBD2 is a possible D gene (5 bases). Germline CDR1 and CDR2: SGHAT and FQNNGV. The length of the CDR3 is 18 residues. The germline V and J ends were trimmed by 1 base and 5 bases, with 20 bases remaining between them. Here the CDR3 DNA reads TGTGCCAGCAGCTTAGTCGGTATTGGTGGGAGTCGAACCGGGGAGCTGTTTTTT. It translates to CASSLVGIGGSRTGELFF.

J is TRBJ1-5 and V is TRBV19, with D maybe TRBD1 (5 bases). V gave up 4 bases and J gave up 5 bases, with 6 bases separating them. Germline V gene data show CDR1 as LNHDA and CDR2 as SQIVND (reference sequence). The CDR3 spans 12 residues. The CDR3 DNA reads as TGTGCCAGTAGTAAAGGGGATCAGCCCCAGCATTTT. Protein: CASSKGDQPQHF.

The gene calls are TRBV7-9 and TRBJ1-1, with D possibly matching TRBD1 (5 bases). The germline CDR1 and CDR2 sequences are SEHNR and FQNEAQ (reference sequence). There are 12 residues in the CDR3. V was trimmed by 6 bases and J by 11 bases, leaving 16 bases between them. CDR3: CASSPTGDEAFF. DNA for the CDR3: TGTGCCAGCAGTCCCACCGGGGACGAGGCTTTCTTT.

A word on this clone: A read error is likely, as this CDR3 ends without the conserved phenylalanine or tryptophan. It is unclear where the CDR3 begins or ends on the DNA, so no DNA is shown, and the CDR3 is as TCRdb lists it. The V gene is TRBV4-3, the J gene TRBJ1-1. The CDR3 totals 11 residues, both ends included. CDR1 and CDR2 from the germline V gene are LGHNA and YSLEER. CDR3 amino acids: CASSPLWRDRG.

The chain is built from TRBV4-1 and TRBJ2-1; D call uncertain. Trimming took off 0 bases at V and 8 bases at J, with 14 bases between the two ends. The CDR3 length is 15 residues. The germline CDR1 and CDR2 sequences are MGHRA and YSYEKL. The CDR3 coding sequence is TGCGCCAGCAGCCAAGAAAGGAGCCTTCGGTATGAGCAGTTCTTC. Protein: CASSQERSLRYEQFF.

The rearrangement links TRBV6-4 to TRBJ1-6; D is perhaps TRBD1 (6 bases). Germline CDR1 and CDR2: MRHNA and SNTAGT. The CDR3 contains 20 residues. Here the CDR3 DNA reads TGTGACTATCTAGGACGGGGGCCCCAAATCAATGAGTCCTATAATTCACCCCTCCACTTT. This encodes CDYLGRGPQINESYNSPLHF.

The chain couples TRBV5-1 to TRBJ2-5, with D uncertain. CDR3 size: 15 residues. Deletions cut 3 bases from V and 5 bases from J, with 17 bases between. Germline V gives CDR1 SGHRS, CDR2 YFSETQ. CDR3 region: CASSYSGSLRETQYF. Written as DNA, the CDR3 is TGCGCCAGCAGCTACTCCGGGTCTCTACGGGAGACCCAGTACTTC.

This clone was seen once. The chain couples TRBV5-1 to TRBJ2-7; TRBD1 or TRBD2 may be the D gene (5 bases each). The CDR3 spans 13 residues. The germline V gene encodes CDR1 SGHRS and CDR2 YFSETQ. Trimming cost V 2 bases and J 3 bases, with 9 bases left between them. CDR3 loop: CASSLRDGYEQYF. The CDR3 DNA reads TGCGCCAGCAGCTTAAGGGACGGCTACGAGCAGTACTTC.